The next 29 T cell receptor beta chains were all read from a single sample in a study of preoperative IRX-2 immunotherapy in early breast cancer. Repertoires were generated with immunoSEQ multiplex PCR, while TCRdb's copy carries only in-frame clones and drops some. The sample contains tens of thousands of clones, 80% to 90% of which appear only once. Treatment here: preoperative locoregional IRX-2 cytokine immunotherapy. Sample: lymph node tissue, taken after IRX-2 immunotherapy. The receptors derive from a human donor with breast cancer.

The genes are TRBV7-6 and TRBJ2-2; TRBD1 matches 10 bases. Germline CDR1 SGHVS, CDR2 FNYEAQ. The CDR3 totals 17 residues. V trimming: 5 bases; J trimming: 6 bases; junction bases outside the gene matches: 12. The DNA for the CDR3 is TGTGCCAGCAGCCAAGTGTGGACAGGGGGAAGCGCCGGGGAGCTGTTTTTT. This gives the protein CASSQVWTGGSAGELFF.

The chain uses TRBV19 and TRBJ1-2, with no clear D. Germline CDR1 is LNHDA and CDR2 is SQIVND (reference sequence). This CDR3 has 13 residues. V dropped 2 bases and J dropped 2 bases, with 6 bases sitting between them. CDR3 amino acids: CASSITSNYGYTF. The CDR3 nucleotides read TGTGCCAGTAGTATAACGTCCAACTATGGCTACACCTTC. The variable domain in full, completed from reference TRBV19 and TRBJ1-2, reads DGGITQSPKYLFRKEGQNVTLSCEQNLNHDAMYWYRQDPGQGLRLIYYSQIVNDFQKGDIAEGYSVSREKKESFPLTVTSAQKNPTAFYLCASSITSNYGYTFGSGTRLTVV.

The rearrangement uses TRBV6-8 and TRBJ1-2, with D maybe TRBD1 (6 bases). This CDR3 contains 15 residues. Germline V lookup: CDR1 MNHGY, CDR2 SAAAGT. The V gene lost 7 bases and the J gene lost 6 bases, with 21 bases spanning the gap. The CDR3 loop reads CASKGGGLDSNGYTF. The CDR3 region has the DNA TGTGCCAGCAAAGGGGGGGGTTTAGATTCGAATGGCTACACCTTC.

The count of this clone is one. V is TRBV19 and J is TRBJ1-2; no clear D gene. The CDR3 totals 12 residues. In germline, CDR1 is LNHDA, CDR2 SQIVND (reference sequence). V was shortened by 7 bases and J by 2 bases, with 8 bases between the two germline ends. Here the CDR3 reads CASTAINYGYTF. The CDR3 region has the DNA TGTGCCAGTACCGCGATCAACTATGGCTACACCTTC.

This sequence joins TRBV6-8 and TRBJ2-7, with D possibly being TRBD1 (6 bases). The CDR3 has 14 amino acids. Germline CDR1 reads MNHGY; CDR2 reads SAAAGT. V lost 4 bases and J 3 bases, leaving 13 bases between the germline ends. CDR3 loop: CASSFRQGNYEQYF. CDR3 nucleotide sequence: TGTGCCAGCAGTTTTCGGCAGGGGAACTACGAGCAGTACTTC.

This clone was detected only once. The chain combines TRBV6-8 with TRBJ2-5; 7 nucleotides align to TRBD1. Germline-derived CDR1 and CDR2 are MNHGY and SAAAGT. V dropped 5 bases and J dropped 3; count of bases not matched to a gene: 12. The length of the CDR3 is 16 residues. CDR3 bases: TGTGCCAGCAGTGGCCGGGACAGAAGTTTAAAAGAGACCCAGTACTTC. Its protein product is CASSGRDRSLKETQYF.

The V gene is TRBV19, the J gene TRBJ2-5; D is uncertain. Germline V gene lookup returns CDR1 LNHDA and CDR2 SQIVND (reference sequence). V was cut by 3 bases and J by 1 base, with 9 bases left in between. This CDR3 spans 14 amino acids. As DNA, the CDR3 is TGTGCCAGTAGTATGGTACAGTCCCAAGAGACCCAGTACTTC. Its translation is CASSMVQSQETQYF.

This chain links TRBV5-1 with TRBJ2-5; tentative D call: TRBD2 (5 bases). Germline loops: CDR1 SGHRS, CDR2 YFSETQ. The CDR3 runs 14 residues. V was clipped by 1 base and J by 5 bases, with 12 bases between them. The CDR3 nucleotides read TGCGCCAGCAGCTTGCCCAGGAGGAGGGAGACCCAGTACTTC. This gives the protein CASSLPRRRETQYF.

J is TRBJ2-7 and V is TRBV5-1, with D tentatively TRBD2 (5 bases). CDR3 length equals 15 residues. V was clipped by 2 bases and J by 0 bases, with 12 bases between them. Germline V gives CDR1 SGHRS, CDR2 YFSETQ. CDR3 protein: CASSFDGRGSYEQYF. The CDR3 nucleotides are TGCGCCAGCAGCTTCGACGGACGGGGCTCCTACGAGCAGTACTTC.

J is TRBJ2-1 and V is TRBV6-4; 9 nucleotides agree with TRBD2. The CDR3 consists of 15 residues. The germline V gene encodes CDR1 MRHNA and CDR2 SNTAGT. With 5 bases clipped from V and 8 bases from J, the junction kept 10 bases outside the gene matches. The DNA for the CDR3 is TGTGCCAGCAGTTCGAGCACCCTAGCGGGGTATGAGCAGTTCTTC. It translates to CASSSSTLAGYEQFF.

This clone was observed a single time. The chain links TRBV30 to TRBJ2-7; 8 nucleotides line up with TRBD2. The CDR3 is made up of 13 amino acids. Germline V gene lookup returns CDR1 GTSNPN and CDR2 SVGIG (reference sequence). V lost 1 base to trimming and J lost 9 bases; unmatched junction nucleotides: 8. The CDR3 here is CAWSARSGGVQYF. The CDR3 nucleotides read TGTGCCTGGAGTGCAAGATCGGGGGGGGTGCAGTACTTC.

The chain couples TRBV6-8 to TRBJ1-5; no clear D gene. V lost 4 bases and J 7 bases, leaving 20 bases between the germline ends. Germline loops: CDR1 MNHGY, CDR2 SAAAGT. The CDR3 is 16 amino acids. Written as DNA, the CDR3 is TGTGCCAGCAGTTTTCCCCGGGCAACCGGGAAGCAGCCCCAGCATTTT. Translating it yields CASSFPRATGKQPQHF.

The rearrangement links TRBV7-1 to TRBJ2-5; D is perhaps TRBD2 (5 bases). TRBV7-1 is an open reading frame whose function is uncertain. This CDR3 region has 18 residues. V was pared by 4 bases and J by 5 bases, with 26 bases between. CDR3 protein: CASSLVEVATTRGETQYF. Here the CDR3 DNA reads TGTGCCAGCAGCTTAGTTGAGGTGGCCACTACCCGAGGGGAGACCCAGTACTTC.

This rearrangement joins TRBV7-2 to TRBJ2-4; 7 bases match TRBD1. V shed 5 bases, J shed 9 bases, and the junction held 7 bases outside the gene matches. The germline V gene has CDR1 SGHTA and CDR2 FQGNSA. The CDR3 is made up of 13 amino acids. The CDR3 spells CASSEDRQGIQYF. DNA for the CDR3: TGTGCCAGCAGCGAGGACAGGCAGGGCATTCAGTACTTC. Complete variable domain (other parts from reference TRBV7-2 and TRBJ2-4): GAGVSQSPSNKVTEKGKDVELRCDPISGHTALYWYRQSLGQGLEFLIYFQGNSAPDKSGLPSDRFSAERTGGSVSTLTIQRTQQEDSAVYLCASSEDRQGIQYFGAGTRLSVL.

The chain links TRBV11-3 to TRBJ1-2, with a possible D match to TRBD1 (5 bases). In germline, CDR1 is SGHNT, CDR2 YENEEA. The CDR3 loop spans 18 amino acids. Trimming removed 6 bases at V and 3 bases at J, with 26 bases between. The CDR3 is CASRSFRESSHGDYGYTF. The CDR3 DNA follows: TGTGCCAGCAGGTCGTTCAGGGAAAGTAGTCATGGGGACTATGGCTACACCTTC.

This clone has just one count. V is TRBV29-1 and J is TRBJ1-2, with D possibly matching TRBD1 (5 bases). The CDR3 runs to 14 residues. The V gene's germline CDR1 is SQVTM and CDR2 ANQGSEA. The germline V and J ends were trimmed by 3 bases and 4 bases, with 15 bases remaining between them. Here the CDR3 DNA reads TGCAGCGTTGACATGCAAGGGGCCGGCTATGGCTACACCTTC. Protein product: CSVDMQGAGYGYTF.

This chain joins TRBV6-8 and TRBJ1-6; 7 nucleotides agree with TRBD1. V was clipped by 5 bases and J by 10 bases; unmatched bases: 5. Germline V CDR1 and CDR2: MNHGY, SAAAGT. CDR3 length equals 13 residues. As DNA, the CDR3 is TGTGCCAGCAGTCAGGGGGGTGAGTCACCCCTCCACTTT. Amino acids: CASSQGGESPLHF.

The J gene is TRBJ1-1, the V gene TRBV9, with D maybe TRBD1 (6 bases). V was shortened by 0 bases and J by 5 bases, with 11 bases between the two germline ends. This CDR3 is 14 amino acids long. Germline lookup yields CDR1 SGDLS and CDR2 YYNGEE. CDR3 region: CASSVDQGTTEAFF. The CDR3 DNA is TGTGCCAGCAGCGTAGACCAGGGGACGACTGAAGCTTTCTTT.

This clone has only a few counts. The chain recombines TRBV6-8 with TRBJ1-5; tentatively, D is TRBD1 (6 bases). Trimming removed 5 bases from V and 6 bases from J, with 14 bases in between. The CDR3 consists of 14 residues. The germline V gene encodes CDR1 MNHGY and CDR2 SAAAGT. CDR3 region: CASSALGGRQPQHF. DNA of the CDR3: TGTGCCAGCAGTGCCTTGGGGGGCCGTCAGCCCCAGCATTTT.

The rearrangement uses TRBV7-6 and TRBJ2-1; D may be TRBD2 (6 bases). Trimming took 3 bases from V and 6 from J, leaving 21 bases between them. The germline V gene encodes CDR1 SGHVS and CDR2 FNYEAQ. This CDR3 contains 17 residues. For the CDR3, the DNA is TGTGCCAGCAGCTTGATCGGGACTGGGAAAAGTTTCAATGAGCAGTTCTTC. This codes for CASSLIGTGKSFNEQFF.

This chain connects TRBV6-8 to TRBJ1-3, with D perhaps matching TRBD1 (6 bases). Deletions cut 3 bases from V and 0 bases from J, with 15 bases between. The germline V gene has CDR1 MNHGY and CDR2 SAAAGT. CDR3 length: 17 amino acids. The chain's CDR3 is CASSYKTGQSSGNTIYF. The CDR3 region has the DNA TGTGCCAGCAGTTATAAGACAGGACAGAGCTCTGGAAACACCATATATTTT.

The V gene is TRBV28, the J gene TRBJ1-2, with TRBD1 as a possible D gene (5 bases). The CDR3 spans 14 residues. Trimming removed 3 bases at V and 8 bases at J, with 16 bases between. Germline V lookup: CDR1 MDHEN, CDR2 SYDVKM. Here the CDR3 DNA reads TGTGCCAGCAGTTTGCAAATCCCCCAGGGAGGCTACACCTTC. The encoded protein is CASSLQIPQGGYTF.

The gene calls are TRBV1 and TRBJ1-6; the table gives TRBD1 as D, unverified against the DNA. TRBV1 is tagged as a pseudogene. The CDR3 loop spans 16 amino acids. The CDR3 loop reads CASSQEQGADNSPLHF. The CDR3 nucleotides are TGCGCCAGCAGCCAAGAACAGGGGGCAGATAATTCACCCCTCCACTTT.

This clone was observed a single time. Here the CDR3 reads CASRGGLPFKQYF. The DNA for the CDR3 is TGTGCCAGCAGGGGTGGACTACCTTTCAAGCAGTACTTC. The chain is built from TRBV6-8 and TRBJ2-7, with D tentatively TRBD2 (6 bases). This CDR3 is built from 13 residues. V dropped 6 bases and J dropped 8 bases, with 17 bases sitting between them. The germline gives CDR1 MNHGY, CDR2 SAAAGT.

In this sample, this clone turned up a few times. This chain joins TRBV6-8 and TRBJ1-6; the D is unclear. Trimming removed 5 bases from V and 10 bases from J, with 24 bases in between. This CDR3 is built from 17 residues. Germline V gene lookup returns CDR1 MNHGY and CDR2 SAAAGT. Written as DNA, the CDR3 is TGTGCCAGCAGTGGCTTTGAGTACACTGCTATAGGGTCACCCCTCCACTTT. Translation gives CASSGFEYTAIGSPLHF.

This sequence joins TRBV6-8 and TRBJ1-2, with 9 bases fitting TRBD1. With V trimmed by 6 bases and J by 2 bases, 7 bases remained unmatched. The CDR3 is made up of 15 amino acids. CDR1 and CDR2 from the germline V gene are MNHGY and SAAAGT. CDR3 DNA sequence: TGTGCCAGCAGGGCGACCGGGACAGGGAACTATGGCTACACCTTC. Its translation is CASRATGTGNYGYTF.

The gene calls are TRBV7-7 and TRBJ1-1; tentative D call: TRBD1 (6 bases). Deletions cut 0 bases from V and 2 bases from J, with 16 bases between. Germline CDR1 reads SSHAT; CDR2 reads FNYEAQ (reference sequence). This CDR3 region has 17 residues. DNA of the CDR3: TGTGCCAGCAGCTTAGCAAACCCGACAGGAGCAAACACTGAAGCTTTCTTT. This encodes CASSLANPTGANTEAFF.

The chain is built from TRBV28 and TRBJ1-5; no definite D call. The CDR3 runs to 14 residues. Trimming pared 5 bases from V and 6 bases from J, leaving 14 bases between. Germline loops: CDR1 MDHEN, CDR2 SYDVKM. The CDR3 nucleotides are TGTGCCAGCAGTGCCTCGACGAGGGTTCAGCCCCAGCATTTT. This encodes CASSASTRVQPQHF.

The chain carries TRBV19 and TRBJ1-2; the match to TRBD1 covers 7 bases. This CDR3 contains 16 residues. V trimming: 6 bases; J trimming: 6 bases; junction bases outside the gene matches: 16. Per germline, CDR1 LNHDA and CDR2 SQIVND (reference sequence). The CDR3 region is CASSTPWAVGGDGYTF. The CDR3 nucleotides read TGTGCCAGTAGCACCCCATGGGCGGTAGGGGGCGATGGCTACACCTTC.